This TCR beta chain was obtained from a study of T-cell reconstitution after alpha-beta-depleted transplantation in children. This clonotype was seen at least ten times. V was pared by 11 bases and J by 3 bases, with 12 bases of the junction left unmatched. Per the germline V gene, CDR1 is MDHEN and CDR2 is SYDVKM. The CDR3 covers 14 residues. Unique molecular identifiers featured in how the TCRbeta library was prepared. A single record per CDR3 protein comes from TCRdb applying MiXCR to the PCR reads. The repertoire includes 200,000 to 300,000 distinct CDR3 sequences, about 12% of them detected once, and around 3% sits in the top ten.

The source of this sequence is a human donor who donated a stem cell graft to a child with acute lymphoblastic leukemia. The rearrangement links TRBV28 to TRBJ2-7; 8 nucleotides line up with TRBD2. Sequenced material: PBMCs from the stem cell graft donor, taken from the stem cell graft. CDR3: CASMGRGAVYEQYF. Here the CDR3 DNA reads TGTGCCTCGATGGGGCGGGGGGCTGTCTACGAGCAGTACTTC.